This T cell receptor beta chain derives from a study of Ad26.COV2.S vaccination and SARS-CoV-2 variants. Study in general: Dosing was one shot or two shots 56 days apart.

The data were produced by immunoSEQ multiplex PCR, yet TCRdb's version contains in-frame clones alone and is incomplete. The sample yields 430,000 or so clones, 90% seen once. Findings and caveats of the study: Post-vaccination breadth of spike-specific CD8+ and CD4+ T cell responses was reportedly substantial. Researchers reported similar non-spike TCR breadth in vaccine and placebo recipients. Among vaccine recipients, spike-specific TCR breadth exceeded that of placebo recipients.

A word on this clone: The antigen is unknown.

Germline assignment: CDR1 MGHRA and CDR2 YSYEKL. V lost 0 bases and J 2 bases, leaving 7 bases between the germline ends. There are 14 residues in the CDR3. Sample treatment: about 20 received Ad26.COV2.S at low or high dose, single or two shots; a few received placebo; per-sample allocation not given. All samples were drawn on day 63, counting from the first vaccine or placebo injection. This clonotype originated in a person between 18 and 65 years old who received the Ad26.COV2.S COVID-19 vaccine or a placebo. This chain connects TRBV4-1 to TRBJ1-1; D ambiguous. This sample comprised peripheral blood, obtained in a trial of Ad26.COV2.S vaccine versus placebo. The CDR3, as DNA: TGCGCCAGCAGCCAAGACGTGGGAAACACTGAAGCTTTCTTT. Translating it yields CASSQDVGNTEAFF.